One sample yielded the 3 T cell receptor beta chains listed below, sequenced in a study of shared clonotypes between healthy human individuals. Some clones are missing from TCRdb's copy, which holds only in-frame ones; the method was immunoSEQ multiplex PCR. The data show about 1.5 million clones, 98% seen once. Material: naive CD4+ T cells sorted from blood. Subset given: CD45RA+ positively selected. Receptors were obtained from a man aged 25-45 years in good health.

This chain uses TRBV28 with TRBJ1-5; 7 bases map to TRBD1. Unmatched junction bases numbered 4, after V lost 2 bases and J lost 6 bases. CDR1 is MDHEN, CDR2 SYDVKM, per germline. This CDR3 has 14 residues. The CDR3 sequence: CASSLPGTVQPQHF. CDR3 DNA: TGTGCCAGCAGTTTACCCGGGACAGTTCAGCCCCAGCATTTT.

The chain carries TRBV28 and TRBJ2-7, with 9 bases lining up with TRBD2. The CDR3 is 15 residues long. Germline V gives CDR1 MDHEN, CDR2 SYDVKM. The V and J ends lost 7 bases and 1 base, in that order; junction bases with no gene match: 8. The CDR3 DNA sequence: TGTGCCAGCAAAGGACCGACTAGCGGATCCTACGAGCAGTACTTC. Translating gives CASKGPTSGSYEQYF.

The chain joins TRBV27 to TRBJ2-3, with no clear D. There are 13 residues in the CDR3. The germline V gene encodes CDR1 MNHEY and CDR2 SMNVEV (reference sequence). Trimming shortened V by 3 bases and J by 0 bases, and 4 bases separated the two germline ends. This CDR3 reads CASSLRSTDTQYF. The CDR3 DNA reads TGTGCCAGCAGTTTGCGCAGCACAGATACGCAGTATTTT.